This T cell receptor beta chain comes out of a study of CD8+ T cells in alopecia areata (dated 2018 in TCRdb). Turning to the overall study: Treated patients were enrolled in an open-label pilot trial of oral tofacitinib at 5 to 10 mg twice daily for moderate-to-severe alopecia areata. Patients stayed on tofacitinib for 6 to 18 months and then had 6 months of follow-up off drug so that delayed response and recurrence could be assessed. For the treated patients, the SALT score, which quantifies what percentage of scalp surface area is affected, served as the measure of disease severity. The study used high-throughput TCRbeta sequencing to examine T cell clonal expansion in alopecia areata, in both the C3H/HeJ mouse model and human patients. In humans, TCRbeta sequencing was performed on scalp tissue and on sorted CD4+ and CD8+ peripheral blood T cells from healthy controls and from patients with patchy or totalis/universalis alopecia areata. Biopsies were taken from tofacitinib-treated patients at baseline and at 4 and 24 weeks of treatment, and a later scalp biopsy was taken in several of the tofacitinib-treated patients. Scalp clonality was compared across normal scalp (n=4), patchy alopecia areata scalp (n=8), and alopecia totalis/universalis scalp (n=8). RNA was extracted with the PAXgene miRNA kit for fixed scalp, the miRNeasy kit for PBMCs, and the RNeasy kit for mouse skin. TCRbeta CDR3 regions were amplified by immunoSEQ multiplex PCR with 35 Vbeta forward and 13 Jbeta reverse primers.

Libraries were constructed by the immunoSEQ multiplex PCR assay. To provide template for TCR sequencing, every sample had RNA extracted and reverse transcribed into cDNA. First-strand cDNA was synthesized using SuperScript III with a 2:1 mix of oligo-dT and random hexamers. Amplification bias was assessed with a synthetic immune receptor repertoire, and residual bias was removed computationally. The study's own analysis went as follows. Raw reads were preprocessed for error removal, and CDR3 was defined according to IMGT conventions as running from the conserved cysteine to phenylalanine. Clonality was computed by normalizing Shannon entropy by log2 of the number of productive unique TCRs and subtracting the result from 1. Scalp TCRbeta sequences were cross-referenced with sorted blood CD4 and CD8 repertoires so that the CD4 or CD8 identity of scalp clones could be inferred. The immuneACCESS repertoire file appears here via TCRdb, limited to in-frame rearrangements. These files lack a portion of the clones; in checked studies, under half of the deficit traces to unresolved V genes, and the cause of the others is not known. V, J and clone size are those of that table, while D and trimming were read from the DNA. Here the sample has 160,000 or so clones; under 70% occur a single time. The ten top clones hold approximately 0.91% of the sample.

The research as a whole found: Scalp TCR repertoire analysis is complicated because resident alphabeta T cells in normal human skin are also sequenced, whereas mouse skin is dominated by gammadelta T cells. During tofacitinib treatment, many expanded lesional clones remained in scalp and blood, and this persistence may partly explain relapse after treatment is stopped. Lesional scalp, especially in alopecia totalis/universalis, showed higher clonality and more expanded CD8+ clones than normal scalp, suggesting antigenic drive. Tofacitinib significantly decreased scalp clonality and the number of expanded CD8+ clones among the top 100 scalp clones. Shared TCR sequences between patients were less evident than in mice, which may be partly attributable to HLA diversity in the patient population. The treated cohort was small, with a single nonresponder, so links between baseline CD8+ expansion and response need larger studies.

V and J are truncated by 7 bases and 0 bases respectively, leaving an intervening sequence of 10 bases. From its cysteine to its phenylalanine, the CDR3 spans 14 amino acids. Of the read, only the CDR3 DNA is kept; its 42 bases are in frame from base 1. CDR1 and CDR2 were assigned from the germline V gene as SGHDT and YYEEEE. The label giving this sample's time point can be read as: four to five weeks on oral tofacitinib. The treatment or condition label on this specimen signifies: oral pan-JAK inhibitor, 5-10 mg twice daily. From alopecia areata patients, peripheral blood was collected along with lesional scalp punch biopsies. PBMCs were isolated by density centrifugation and stained for CD3, CD4 and CD8, after which CD4+ and CD8+ T cells were sorted on a FACSAria. With regard to this clone: Its antigen remains undetermined. One base away there is no much larger clone; base qualities are not given.

Specimen: CD4+ T cells sorted from blood, collected at week 4, from a patient treated with tofacitinib. The rearranged segments are TRBV5-6 and TRBJ1-4; the D gene cannot be named for sure. This sequence was found in a human donor with alopecia areata. Here is the DNA: TGTGCCAGCTCGGCAACTGCAACTAATGAAAAACTGTTTTTT. This encodes CASSATATNEKLFF.